These 3 T cell receptor beta chains were sequenced from one sample in a study of shared clonotypes between healthy human individuals. Naive CD8 isolation took CD45RO-negative cells positively selected for CCR7 and excluded terminally differentiated effector memory CD45RA+ cells. Produced via immunoSEQ multiplex PCR; TCRdb's table is partial and in-frame only. The table records about 2.1 million clones, about 92% of them present only once. The sample taken for sequencing was naive CD8+ T cells from PBMCs. The receptors come from a man aged 18-30 years in good health. Some clones in this sample may be carry-over from other donors' samples.

The gene calls are TRBV9 and TRBJ2-7; 7 bases are a match to TRBD2. Germline CDR1 reads SGDLS; CDR2 reads YYNGEE. J gave up 3 bases and V 4 bases, and 16 bases lay outside the gene matches. CDR3 size: 17 residues. The CDR3 nucleotides read TGTGCCAGCAGCCCCACGGGGGGTCTAACCCATTACTACGAGCAGTACTTC. Encoded protein: CASSPTGGLTHYYEQYF.

Worth noting for this clone: This CDR3 is also generated by other DNA sequences in the sample. V gene TRBV5-4 combines with J gene TRBJ2-7, with D possibly matching TRBD2 (5 bases). Germline V gene sequence: CDR1 SGHNT, CDR2 YYREEE (reference sequence). There are 15 residues in the CDR3. V gave up 0 bases and J gave up 2 bases, with 12 bases separating them. CDR3 nucleotides: TGTGCCAGCAGCTTGGGCCTAGCCGGTACCTACGAGCAGTACTTC. It specifies CASSLGLAGTYEQYF.

This rearrangement joins TRBV27 to TRBJ2-3; 10 nucleotides agree with TRBD2. J was trimmed by 2 bases and V by 4 bases; bases with no gene match: 3. The CDR3 is made up of 15 amino acids. Germline-derived CDR1 and CDR2 are MNHEY and SMNVEV (reference sequence). CDR3 in DNA: TGTGCCAGCAGTTGGACTAGCGGCAACACAGATACGCAGTATTTT. Protein sequence: CASSWTSGNTDTQYF.